This TCR beta chain was sequenced in a study of blood T cell repertoires in COVID-19 (dated by TCRdb to 2019 to 2021). As for the study more broadly: Samples covering the acute and convalescent phases of COVID-19 were provided by collaborators in the United States, Italy and Spain. The material from the prospective study consisted of cDNA or gDNA derived from T cells, B-cell-depleted T cells, or PBMCs. The dataset comprised deeply sampled blood TCRbeta repertoires from subjects exposed to, actively infected with, or recovered from COVID-19. The repertoires were released in a freely available public database intended as a resource for research on the immune response to SARS-CoV-2. Samples were obtained from the ongoing ImmuneRACE study (first 160 participants) and from 1,254 subjects provided by 6 global collaborators. Nearly every sample came with metadata listing a de-identified subject ID, COVID-19 status, age in years and sex. Where available, HLA class I and class II types were taken from metadata supplied by the sample provider and were not determined by assay-based typing.

In the prospective study, participants were about 18 to 100 years old, resided in about two dozen geographic areas of the United States, and were enrolled through a virtual design. In the prospective study, participants were assigned to cohorts based on the clinical history participants reported in a screening survey and a study questionnaire. ImmuneRACE Cohort 3 recovered participants were defined by two consecutive negative NP/OP PCR tests, healthcare professional clearance, or symptom resolution. In the prospective study, mobile phlebotomists collected whole blood, serum and a nasopharyngeal or oropharyngeal swab from each participant. Additional blood draws and questionnaires over an approximately 2-month period could optionally be provided by prospective study participants. Prospective study blood samples were shipped either frozen or at room temperature before DNA extraction. Results the study describes overall, beyond this receptor: How much clinical and demographic metadata was included differed by source and by participant, and the metadata was provided uncurated.

Reading from cysteine to phenylalanine, the CDR3 counts 14 amino acids. The CDR3 DNA has 42 bases and is translated from base 1. V trim: 2 bases; J trim: 5 bases; unmatched bases: 2. The germline V gene provides CDR1 SGDLS and CDR2 YYNGEE. In the case of this clone: The specificity of this receptor is unknown. Per-nucleotide qualities are absent, and no much larger clonotype sits a single base away.

TCRbeta CDR3 regions were amplified from genomic DNA using the immunoSEQ Assay, a bias-controlled multiplex PCR. In the authors' own workflow: Nucleated cell counts per sample were estimated from amplification of reference gene primers within the assay. To quantify the absolute abundance of each unique TCRbeta CDR3 rearrangement, sequence reads were collapsed and filtered. For each sample, productive Simpson clonality was calculated by taking the square root of Simpson's diversity index across productive rearrangements. TCRdb holds this immuneACCESS table with in-frame rearrangements only. Some clones are missing; in checked studies, unresolved V genes explain under half, and the rest has no known cause. Clone size and V and J calls were adopted from that table, with D and trimming inferred from the DNA. The sample table records a few hundred thousand clones; approximately 90% of these occur just once. The ten biggest clones cover approximately 3.7% of the sample.

Material: PBMCs or T cells enriched from blood (not recorded which). This TCR was sampled from a woman aged 25 to 39 who had recovered from COVID-19. The chain joins TRBV9 to TRBJ1-1; TRBD1 agrees with 11 junctional bases. The CDR3 protein is CASSVGQGVTEAFF. In nucleotides, the sequence is TGTGCCAGCAGCGTGGGACAGGGGGTTACTGAAGCTTTCTTT. Reference TRBV9 and TRBJ1-1 genes cover what lies past the CDR3, so the full variable domain is DSGVTQTPKHLITATGQRVTLRCSPRSGDLSVYWYQQSLDQGLQFLIQYYNGEERAKGNILERFSAQQFPDLHSELNLSSLELGDSALYFCASSVGQGVTEAFFGQGTRLTVV.